Reported below is one T cell receptor (beta chain). The entry originates in a study of blood T cell repertoires in COVID-19. Study as a whole: The United States, Italy and Spain were the sources of the acute and convalescent COVID-19 samples.

Assay: immunoSEQ multiplex PCR; the TCRdb copy retains only in-frame clones and omits some. The sample has roughly 98,000 clones, around four fifths seen once. CDR3 length equals 14 residues. The J segment lost 5 bases and the V segment lost 6 bases, leaving 9 bases of the junction unmatched. In germline, CDR1 is ENHRY, CDR2 SYGVKD. This chain connects TRBV10-3 to TRBJ1-1; 7 bases are shared with TRBD1. The origin of this receptor is a woman aged 70-85 years with active or convalescent COVID-19. The specimen was peripheral blood. CDR3 protein: CAIRDTGERTEAFF. The CDR3 region has the DNA TGTGCCATCAGGGATACAGGGGAAAGGACTGAAGCTTTCTTT.